Reported below is one TCR beta chain. The antigen is unknown. Sequenced by immunoSEQ multiplex PCR; TCRdb stores in-frame clones only, minus some. The sample includes about 130,000 clones, over 80% of them seen just once. The data stem from a study of T cell responses to AZD1222 COVID-19 vaccine. General study findings and limits: Females outnumbered males among donors, who were mostly white British; clonal diversity was possibly underestimated. Close to half of spike-specific TCRs reportedly recognize unmutated variant regions.

Samples with a second dose at about 4 or about 12 weeks were pooled together. In germline, CDR1 is SGHAT, CDR2 FQNNGV. The CDR3 runs to 15 residues. Between the trimmed V and J ends, which lost 5 bases and 0 bases, there was a span of 8 bases. The material sequenced was peripheral blood, taken 28 days after the second AZD1222 dose. This sequence was found in an adult who received the AZD1222 COVID-19 vaccine. V is TRBV11-2 and J is TRBJ1-6, with no clear D. This chain's CDR3 is CASSTWSSYNSPLHF. For the CDR3, the DNA is TGTGCCAGCAGCACCTGGAGCTCCTATAATTCACCCCTCCACTTT.